The 16 T cell receptor beta chains in this list originate from one sample, sequenced in a study of CD8+CD57+ T cells in acquired aplastic anemia. It was patients with CD8+CD57+ cell expansion by flow cytometry who were chosen for sequencing. For CDR3 and TCR beta VDJ profiling, genomic DNA was the template used. TCRdb independently ran MiXCR on the reads; one entry per CDR3 protein. The sample has about 180,000 distinct CDR3 sequences; around 63% are singletons. The sequenced material came from sorted CD4+, CD8+, or CD8+CD57+ T cells (not recorded which) from PBMCs. The receptors shown here come from a human donor with aplastic anemia.

This clonotype showed up many times. The chain combines TRBV4-1 with TRBJ2-7; the D is unclear. The CDR3 is 14 amino acids. Trimming removed 1 base from V and 2 bases from J, with 9 bases in between. CDR1 MGHRA and CDR2 YSYEKL come from the germline V gene. CDR3 coding DNA: TGCGCCAGCAGCCAAGGAGAAGCCACCTACGAGCAGTACTTC. Translation: CASSQGEATYEQYF.

This chain uses TRBV7-6 with TRBJ1-5; maybe TRBD1 (5 bases). CDR3 length: 16 amino acids. V gave up 2 bases and J gave up 9 bases, with 20 bases separating them. Germline loops: CDR1 SGHVS, CDR2 FNYEAQ. The CDR3 nucleotides read TGTGCCAGCAGCTTATCGGATTCGACAGCCTCAGGGCCCCAGCATTTT. It yields the protein CASSLSDSTASGPQHF.

In its sample, this clonotype was seen many times. This sequence joins TRBV29-1 and TRBJ2-2; tentative D call: TRBD2 (6 bases). In germline, CDR1 is SQVTM, CDR2 ANQGSEA. The CDR3 length is 13 residues. The ends were cut back, 0 bases at V and 7 bases at J, with 9 bases in the middle. The CDR3 region is CSVEDRGSGELFF. The CDR3 DNA follows: TGCAGCGTTGAAGATCGGGGGAGCGGGGAGCTGTTTTTT.

This clonotype was observed once. The rearrangement joins TRBV9 to TRBJ1-6; possibly TRBD1 for D (5 bases). Germline-derived CDR1 and CDR2 are SGDLS and YYNGEE. The CDR3 loop spans 16 amino acids. Trimming cost V 4 bases and J 10 bases, with 21 bases left between them. CDR3 nucleotide sequence: TGTGCCAGCAGCCAAGGCGAGCGGAGACAGTCATCACCCCTCCACTTT. This translates into CASSQGERRQSSPLHF.

As for this clonotype: This clone may be a read error of a much larger clone one base away. V usage is TRBV12-5 and J usage is TRBJ2-3; D not resolved. From germline, CDR1 is LGHNT and CDR2 FRNRAP. There are 11 residues in the CDR3. CDR3 nucleotides: TGTGCTAGTGGTTTCGGAGATACGCTGTATTTT. Amino acids: CASGFGDTLYF.

The rearrangement links TRBV7-6 to TRBJ2-7, with 10 nucleotides matching TRBD1. This CDR3 has 14 amino acids. The V gene's germline CDR1 is SGHVS and CDR2 FNYEAQ. The ends lost 5 bases at V and 5 bases at J; junction bases unmatched: 6. DNA of the CDR3: TGTGCCAGCAGCGGGACAGGGGTTGGGAACGAGCAGTACTTC. Translated, it gives CASSGTGVGNEQYF.

This clonotype was seen just once. The V call is TRBV7-9, the J call TRBJ2-1, with TRBD2 matching 7 bases. V gave up 5 bases and J gave up 10 bases; unmatched junction bases: 35. CDR3 length: 22 residues. From germline, CDR1 is SEHNR and CDR2 FQNEAQ (reference sequence). The CDR3 here is CASSLQPMGGVRRSGSGLEQFF. The CDR3 coding sequence is TGTGCCAGCAGCCTCCAACCGATGGGGGGGGTAAGGAGATCGGGGTCTGGTCTGGAGCAGTTCTTC.

The V call is TRBV12-3 or TRBV12-4, the J call TRBJ2-3; tentatively, D is TRBD2 (5 bases). This CDR3 comprises 13 residues. Trimming stripped 5 bases from V and 4 bases from J, with 10 bases between. The chain's CDR3 is CASSQRRADTQYF. The CDR3 DNA reads TGTGCCAGCAGTCAACGGCGGGCAGATACGCAGTATTTT.

The chain carries TRBV19 and TRBJ1-6; possible D gene TRBD1, 6 bases. The CDR3 extends over 13 amino acids. CDR1 is LNHDA, CDR2 SQIVND, per germline (reference sequence). The V end was cut by 3 bases, the J end by 11 bases, with 11 bases between. The CDR3: CASSIGGQPPLHF. CDR3 nucleotide sequence: TGTGCCAGTAGTATCGGGGGCCAACCACCCCTCCACTTT.

This clonotype was observed a few times. This chain uses TRBV5-1 with TRBJ1-1, with D unclear. The germline V gene encodes CDR1 SGHRS and CDR2 YFSETQ. This CDR3 is 16 amino acids long. V was shortened by 4 bases and J by 5 bases, with 21 bases between the two germline ends. DNA for the CDR3: TGCGCCAGCAGCCCCGGGTGGTCGGGAGGTAATACTGAAGCTTTCTTT. Residues: CASSPGWSGGNTEAFF.

This clonotype appeared once. J is TRBJ1-1 and V is TRBV7-9; TRBD1 is a possible D gene (5 bases). This CDR3 has 13 residues. Trimming shortened V by 2 bases and J by 3 bases, and 7 bases separated the two germline ends. Germline V gene sequence: CDR1 SEHNR, CDR2 FQNEAQ (reference sequence). The CDR3 DNA reads as TGTGCCAGCAGCTTAAGGGACTACACTGAAGCTTTCTTT. Residues: CASSLRDYTEAFF.

The chain employs TRBV5-1 and TRBJ2-3; D uncertain. Trimming left V 2 bases short and J 5 bases short, with 3 bases between. From germline, CDR1 is SGHRS and CDR2 YFSETQ. This CDR3 is built from 11 residues. CDR3 sequence: CASSFLDTQYF. The CDR3 DNA sequence: TGCGCCAGCAGCTTTCTAGATACGCAGTATTTT.

About this clonotype: A junction end diverges from the germline sequence, so it may reflect a read error. V usage is TRBV29-1 and J usage is TRBJ2-6; the D call may be TRBD1 or TRBD2 (5 bases each). The CDR3 sequence is 14 residues long. The V gene's germline CDR1 is SQVTM and CDR2 ANQGSEA. This CDR3 reads CRVGAGSGANVLTF. In DNA, the CDR3 is TGCAGAGTTGGAGCAGGGAGTGGGGCCAACGTCCTGACTTTC. The complete variable domain, with remaining parts taken from reference TRBV29-1 and TRBJ2-6, reads SAVISQKPSRDICQRGTSLTIQCQVDSQVTMMFWYRQQPGQSLTLIATANQGSEATYESGFVIDKFPISRPNLTFSTLTVSNMSPEDSSIYLCRVGAGSGANVLTFGAGSRLTVL.

This clonotype was recorded many times. This chain joins TRBV5-8 and TRBJ2-1, with 8 bases lining up with TRBD2. The CDR3 is 14 amino acids. Trimming removed 1 base from V and 10 bases from J; junction bases left unmatched: 7. CDR1 and CDR2 from the germline V gene are SGHTS and YDEGEE. CDR3 sequence reads: CASSLRGGRGEQFF. CDR3 in DNA: TGTGCCAGCAGCTTGCGGGGGGGGCGGGGAGAGCAGTTCTTC. The whole variable domain, filled in from reference TRBV5-8 and TRBJ2-1, reads EAGVTQSPTHLIKTRGQQATLRCSPISGHTSVYWYQQALGLGLQFLLWYDEGEERNRGNFPPRFSGRQFPNYSSELNVNALELEDSALYLCASSLRGGRGEQFFGPGTRLTVL.

The V gene is TRBV7-9, the J gene TRBJ2-5, with TRBD2 matching 9 bases. Germline V gives CDR1 SEHNR, CDR2 FQNEAQ (reference sequence). CDR3 length: 15 amino acids. V was clipped by 5 bases and J by 4 bases; unmatched bases: 8. CDR3 in DNA: TGTGCCAGCAGCGTTGACCTAGCGGGACGAGAGACCCAGTACTTC. This sequence encodes CASSVDLAGRETQYF.

CDR3 DNA sequence: TGTGCCAGCAGCGGACCACCCTACGAGCAGTACTTC. Translating it yields CASSGPPYEQYF. The gene calls are TRBV14 and TRBJ2-7; D unclear. Per the germline V gene, CDR1 is SGHDN and CDR2 is FVKESK. The CDR3 sequence is 12 residues long. V was pared by 5 bases and J by 2 bases, with 7 bases between.